This TCR beta chain appears in the sequencing data of a study of technical replicates of blood from several donors. Data came from immunoSEQ multiplex PCR; TCRdb stores just in-frame clones and leaves some out. In the table there are tens of thousands of clones, around 94% of which are singletons. Germline V CDR1 and CDR2: SEHNR, FQNEAQ (reference sequence). V dropped 5 bases and J dropped 8; count of bases not matched to a gene: 9. The CDR3 is 16 residues long. V and J are TRBV7-9 and TRBJ2-1, with 13 nucleotides matching TRBD2. The sample comprised T cells isolated from PBMCs. The clonotype comes from a human donor in good health. The chain's CDR3 is CASSPPGLAGVDEQFF. DNA of the CDR3: TGTGCCAGCAGCCCTCCCGGACTAGCGGGAGTTGATGAGCAGTTCTTC.